A selection of T cell receptor beta chains follows, all from one sample in a study of regulatory T cells in long-lasting Graves disease. TCRdb re-derived calls from the multiplex PCR reads in MiXCR, one entry per CDR3 protein. This sample has around 460,000 distinct CDR3 sequences, with approximately 22% found just once. The specimen comprised peripheral blood mononuclear cells (PBMCs), sampled when the disease was refractory, from a patient treated with antithyroid drugs. These receptors came from a female donor with Graves disease. The CDR3 runs from the conserved cysteine through the conserved F or W. Fields, in order: J gene, V gene, CDR3 protein.

>TRBJ2-7|TRBV6-5
CASSYFILAGVENEQYF
>TRBJ2-7|TRBV7-3
CASSFEAGGSNEQYF
>TRBJ1-2|TRBV12-5
CASGLGSGQGDGYTF
>TRBJ2-1|TRBV20-1
CSARAYLLGNEQFF
>TRBJ2-7|TRBV11-3
CASSSSNRDLYEQYF
>TRBJ2-7|TRBV6-1
CACGRSTYEQYF
>TRBJ2-1|TRBV5-1
CASSLDVQGARNEQFF
>TRBJ1-2|TRBV7-9
CASSLNTLAGVHGYTF
>TRBJ2-6|TRBV28
CASSKDNSGANVLTF
>TRBJ2-7|TRBV12-3/TRBV12-4
CASSIVTGASYEQYF